This TCR beta chain was recovered during a study of cytomegalovirus exposure and HLA in healthy donors. The PCR had 60 Vbeta and 13 Jbeta primers. Data came from immunoSEQ multiplex PCR; TCRdb stores just in-frame clones and leaves some out. The profile covers approximately 210,000 clones, with 75% to 80% appearing a single time and 1.5% to 2% taken by the ten largest. Germline CDR1 reads MGHDK; CDR2 reads SYGVNS. The CDR3 has 13 amino acids. The V end was cut by 3 bases, the J end by 4 bases, with 9 bases between. The specimen was PBMCs. The TCR sequence derives from a male donor in good health and CMV-seronegative. This chain connects TRBV25-1 to TRBJ2-5; D perhaps matches TRBD1 (5 bases). The CDR3, as DNA: TGTGCCAGCAGTGAGCAGGGTCGAGAGACCCAGTACTTC. Protein sequence: CASSEQGRETQYF. The full variable domain, its missing parts supplied by reference TRBV25-1 and TRBJ2-5, is EADIYQTPRYLVIGTGKKITLECSQTMGHDKMYWYQQDPGMELHLIHYSYGVNSTEKGDLSSESTVSRIRTEHFPLTLESARPSHTSQYLCASSEQGRETQYFGPGTRLLVL.